One TCR beta chain is described in this entry. Its specificity is unknown. This may be a read error, as it is one base from a much larger clone. Germline assignment: CDR1 MNHEY and CDR2 SVGAGI. The CDR3 loop spans 14 amino acids. These data are taken from a study of molecular identifiers for immune sequencing clone quantification. About the research overall: Split five ways in replicates, RNA from around 20,000 or 99,000 naive CD8 cells had four portions sequenced.

General study points: Under 1% of molecules in naive cells, but over 99% of effector molecules, belonged to clones above 20 RNA copies. Same-barcode identical TCR molecules could make highly expanded clones look smaller than they are.

Sorted naive CD8 T cells were those defined as CD8+CD4-CCR7+CD45RA+. One entry per CDR3 protein, called by TCRdb with MiXCR from the PCR reads. This sample yields 15,000 to 25,000 distinct CDR3 sequences, of which 21% are seen a single time; 5.5% to 7% belongs to the top ten. The material sequenced was naive CD8+ T cells from blood, with Jurkat cell RNA spiked in. Sample subset: FACS-sorted CD8+CD4-CCR7+CD45RA+ naive T cells. This receptor was obtained from a human donor in good health. Some libraries in this study had Jurkat cell RNA spiked in. The rearrangement uses TRBV6-5 and TRBJ1-1; tentatively, D is TRBD1 (5 bases). This CDR3 reads CTSFIAPGKTEAFF. DNA for the CDR3: TGTACCAGTTTCATTGCCCCAGGGAAAACTGAAGCTTTCTTT.